These 7 T cell receptor beta chains share one sample of origin, sequenced in a study of beta chain features in type 1 diabetes. Expressed TCRB transcripts were sequenced because the entire RNA isolate underwent reverse transcription. Assay used: immunoSEQ multiplex PCR; TCRdb lists only in-frame clones, some missing. The table includes about 370,000 clones, about 14% detected once. Sequencing was done on a sample of naive CD4+ T cells from blood. These TCRs come from a woman between 18 and 29 years old in good health.

This sequence joins TRBV4-2 and TRBJ2-6; unclear D gene. CDR1 is LGHNA and CDR2 is YNFKEQ in the germline V gene. The V gene lost 3 bases and the J gene lost 0 bases, with 9 bases spanning the gap. The CDR3 is 16 residues long. CDR3 DNA: TGTGCCAGCAGCCAGCAACAGTTCTCTGGGGCCAACGTCCTGACTTTC. It translates to CASSQQQFSGANVLTF.

This clone turned up a few times. The CDR3 nucleotides are TGTGCCTGGGGGGTCGGGGAGAACACTGAAGCTTTCTTT. It codes for CAWGVGENTEAFF. The chain employs TRBV30 and TRBJ1-1, with D unclear. Trimming removed 5 bases at V and 1 base at J, with 11 bases between. This CDR3 is built from 13 residues. The V gene's germline CDR1 is GTSNPN and CDR2 SVGIG (reference sequence).

The chain uses TRBV28 and TRBJ2-7, with a possible D match to TRBD1 (5 bases). The germline V gene encodes CDR1 MDHEN and CDR2 SYDVKM. V shed 2 bases and J shed 2 bases, with 13 bases lying between them. The CDR3 runs 15 residues. Written as DNA, the CDR3 is TGTGCCAGCAGTTTAGATCCCAGGGCGGCCTACGAGCAGTACTTC. It codes for CASSLDPRAAYEQYF.

This clone was observed a handful of times. The chain links TRBV18 to TRBJ2-3; D may be TRBD1 (6 bases). Germline V lookup: CDR1 KGHSH, CDR2 LQKENI. CDR3 length: 15 amino acids. V lost 3 bases and J 5 bases, leaving 15 bases between the germline ends. CDR3 nucleotide sequence: TGTGCCAGCTCACCCACGACAGGAGGAGTAGATACGCAGTATTTT. This gives the protein CASSPTTGGVDTQYF.

The chain uses TRBV7-3 and TRBJ2-3; the D is unclear. CDR3 length equals 15 residues. Trimming removed 5 bases from V and 1 base from J, with 13 bases in between. Germline V gives CDR1 SGHTA, CDR2 FQGTGA. CDR3 nucleotides: TGTGCCAGCAGCCCTGTACTGAGTGGCACAGATACGCAGTATTTT. This codes for CASSPVLSGTDTQYF.

This clone was detected only a few times. J is TRBJ2-5 and V is TRBV29-1; a weak D match, TRBD1 (5 bases). Deletions cut 7 bases from V and 1 base from J, with 13 bases between. The germline CDR1 and CDR2 sequences are SQVTM and ANQGSEA. This CDR3 spans 13 amino acids. The CDR3 is CSADRESQETQYF. The CDR3 DNA is TGCAGCGCCGACAGAGAATCCCAAGAGACCCAGTACTTC.

Only a few counts were recorded for this clone. The chain combines TRBV6-6 with TRBJ2-1; unclear D gene. Germline lookup yields CDR1 MNHNY and CDR2 SVGAGI (reference sequence). The ends were cut back, 5 bases at V and 9 bases at J, with 11 bases in the middle. The CDR3 runs to 12 residues. This CDR3 is CASSPDRGEQFF. Written as DNA, the CDR3 is TGTGCCAGCAGTCCCGACCGAGGTGAGCAGTTCTTC.